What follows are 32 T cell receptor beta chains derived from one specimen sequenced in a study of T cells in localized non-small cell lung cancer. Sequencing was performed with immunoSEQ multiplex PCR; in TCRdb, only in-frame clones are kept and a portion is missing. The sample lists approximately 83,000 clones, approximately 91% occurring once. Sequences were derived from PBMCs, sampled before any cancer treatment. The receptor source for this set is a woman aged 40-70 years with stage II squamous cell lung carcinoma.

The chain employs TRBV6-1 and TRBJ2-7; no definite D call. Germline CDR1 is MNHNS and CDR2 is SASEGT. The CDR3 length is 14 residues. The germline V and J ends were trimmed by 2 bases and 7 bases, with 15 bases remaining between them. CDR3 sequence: CASSESAGGTEQYF. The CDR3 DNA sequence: TGTGCCAGCAGTGAAAGTGCTGGCGGAACGGAGCAGTACTTC.

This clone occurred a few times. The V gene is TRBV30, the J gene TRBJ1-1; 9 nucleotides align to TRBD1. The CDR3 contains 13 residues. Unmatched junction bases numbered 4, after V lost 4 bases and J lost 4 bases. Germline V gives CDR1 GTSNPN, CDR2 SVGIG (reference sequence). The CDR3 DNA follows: TGTGCCTGGAAGATGACAGGGGGCACTGAAGCTTTCTTT. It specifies CAWKMTGGTEAFF.

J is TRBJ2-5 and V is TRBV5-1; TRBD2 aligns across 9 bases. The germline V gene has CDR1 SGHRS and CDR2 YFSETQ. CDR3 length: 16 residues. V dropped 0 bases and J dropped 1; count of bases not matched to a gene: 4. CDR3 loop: CASSLGLAGRQETQYF. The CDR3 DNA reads TGCGCCAGCAGCTTGGGGCTAGCGGGGCGCCAAGAGACCCAGTACTTC.

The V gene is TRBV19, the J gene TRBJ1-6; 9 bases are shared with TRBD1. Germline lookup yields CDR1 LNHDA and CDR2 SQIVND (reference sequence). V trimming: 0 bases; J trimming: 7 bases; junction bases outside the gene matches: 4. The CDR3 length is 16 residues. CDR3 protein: CASSIEPGQGNSPLHF. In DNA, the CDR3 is TGTGCCAGTAGTATAGAACCCGGACAGGGGAATTCACCCCTCCACTTT. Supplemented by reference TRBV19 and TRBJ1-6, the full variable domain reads DGGITQSPKYLFRKEGQNVTLSCEQNLNHDAMYWYRQDPGQGLRLIYYSQIVNDFQKGDIAEGYSVSREKKESFPLTVTSAQKNPTAFYLCASSIEPGQGNSPLHFGNGTRLTVT.

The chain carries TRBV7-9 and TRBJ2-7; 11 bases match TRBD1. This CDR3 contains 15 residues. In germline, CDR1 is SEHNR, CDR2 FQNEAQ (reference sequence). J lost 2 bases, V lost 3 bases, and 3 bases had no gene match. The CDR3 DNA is TGTGCCAGCAGCTTCTCGGACAGGGGGCCCTACGAGCAGTACTTC. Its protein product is CASSFSDRGPYEQYF.

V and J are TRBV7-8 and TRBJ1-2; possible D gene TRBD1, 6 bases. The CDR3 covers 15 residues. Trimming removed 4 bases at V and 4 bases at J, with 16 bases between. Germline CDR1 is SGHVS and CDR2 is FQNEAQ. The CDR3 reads CASSSLGQLAYGYTF. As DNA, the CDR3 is TGTGCCAGCAGCTCCTTAGGACAGCTGGCCTATGGCTACACCTTC.

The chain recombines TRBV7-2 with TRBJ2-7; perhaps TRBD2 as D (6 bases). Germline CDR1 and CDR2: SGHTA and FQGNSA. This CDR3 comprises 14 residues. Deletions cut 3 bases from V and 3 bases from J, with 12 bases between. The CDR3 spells CASSFPSGLYEQYF. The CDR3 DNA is TGTGCCAGCAGCTTCCCAAGCGGGCTCTACGAGCAGTACTTC.

In DNA form, the CDR3 reads TGTGCCAGTAGTCTATACGTGGGGACAGGGAAGGGAAGCAATCAGCCCCAGCATTTT. This encodes CASSLYVGTGKGSNQPQHF. The V gene is TRBV19, the J gene TRBJ1-5, with 9 nucleotides matching TRBD1. V lost 5 bases, J lost 1 base, and 15 bases stayed unmatched. Germline V gene sequence: CDR1 LNHDA, CDR2 SQIVND (reference sequence). This CDR3 has 19 amino acids.

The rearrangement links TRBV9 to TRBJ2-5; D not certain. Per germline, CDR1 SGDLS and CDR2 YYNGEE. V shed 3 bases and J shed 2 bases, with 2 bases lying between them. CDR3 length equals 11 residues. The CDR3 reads CASSAQETQYF. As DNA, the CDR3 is TGTGCCAGCAGCGCACAAGAGACCCAGTACTTC.

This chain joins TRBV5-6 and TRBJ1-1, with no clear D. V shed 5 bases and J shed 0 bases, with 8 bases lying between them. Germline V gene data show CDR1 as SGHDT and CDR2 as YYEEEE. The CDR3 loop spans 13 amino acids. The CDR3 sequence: CASREGLNTEAFF. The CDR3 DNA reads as TGTGCCAGCAGGGAGGGTTTGAACACTGAAGCTTTCTTT.

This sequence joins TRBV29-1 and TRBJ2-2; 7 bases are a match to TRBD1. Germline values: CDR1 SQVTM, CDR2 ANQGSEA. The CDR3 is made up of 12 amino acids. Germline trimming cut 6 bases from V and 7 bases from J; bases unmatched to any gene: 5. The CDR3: CSVNRGSGELFF. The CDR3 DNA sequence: TGCAGCGTAAACAGGGGCAGCGGGGAGCTGTTTTTT.

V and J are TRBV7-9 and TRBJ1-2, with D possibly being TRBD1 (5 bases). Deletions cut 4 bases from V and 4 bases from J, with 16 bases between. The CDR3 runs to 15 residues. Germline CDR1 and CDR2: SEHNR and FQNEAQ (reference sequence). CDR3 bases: TGTGCCAGCAGCTCATTCGACAGAGGCAGCTATGGCTACACCTTC. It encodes CASSSFDRGSYGYTF.

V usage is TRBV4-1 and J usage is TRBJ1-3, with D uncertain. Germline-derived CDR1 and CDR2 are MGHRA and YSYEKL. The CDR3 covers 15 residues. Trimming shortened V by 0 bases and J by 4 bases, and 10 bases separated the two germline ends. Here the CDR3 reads CASSQDQMVGNTIYF. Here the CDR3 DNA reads TGCGCCAGCAGCCAAGATCAAATGGTAGGAAACACCATATATTTT.

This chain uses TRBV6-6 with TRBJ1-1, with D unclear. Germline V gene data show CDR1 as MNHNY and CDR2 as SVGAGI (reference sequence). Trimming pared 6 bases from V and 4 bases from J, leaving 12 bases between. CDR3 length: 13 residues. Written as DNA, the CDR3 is TGTGCCAGCAGACTTGTCCGGGGCACTGAAGCTTTCTTT. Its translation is CASRLVRGTEAFF.

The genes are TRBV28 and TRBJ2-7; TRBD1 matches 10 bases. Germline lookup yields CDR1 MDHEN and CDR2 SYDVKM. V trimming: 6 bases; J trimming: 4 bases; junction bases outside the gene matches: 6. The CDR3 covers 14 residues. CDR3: CASRGTGVLYEQYF. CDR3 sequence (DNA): TGTGCCAGCAGGGGGACAGGGGTATTGTACGAGCAGTACTTC.

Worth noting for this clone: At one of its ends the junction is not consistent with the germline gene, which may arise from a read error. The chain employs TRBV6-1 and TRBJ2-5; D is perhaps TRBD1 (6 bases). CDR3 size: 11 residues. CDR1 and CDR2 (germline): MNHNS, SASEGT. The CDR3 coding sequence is TGTGCCAGCAGTACAACAGGGTTCTCGGACTTC. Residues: CASSTTGFSDF.

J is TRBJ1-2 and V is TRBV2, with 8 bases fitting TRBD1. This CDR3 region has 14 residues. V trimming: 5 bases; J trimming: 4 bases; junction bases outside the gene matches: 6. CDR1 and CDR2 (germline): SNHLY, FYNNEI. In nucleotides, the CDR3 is TGTGCCAGCAGTCTACAGACAGGGGTCTATGGCTACACCTTC. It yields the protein CASSLQTGVYGYTF.

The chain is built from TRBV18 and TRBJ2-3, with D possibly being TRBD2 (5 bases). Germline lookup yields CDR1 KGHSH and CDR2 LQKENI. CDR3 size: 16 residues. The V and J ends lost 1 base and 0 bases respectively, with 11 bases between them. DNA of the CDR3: TGTGCCAGCTCACCACTGGGGTCGGGGAGCACAGATACGCAGTATTTT. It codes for CASSPLGSGSTDTQYF.

CDR3 sequence: CASSMIGTAQETQYF. In DNA, the CDR3 is TGTGCCAGTAGTATGATAGGGACAGCCCAAGAGACCCAGTACTTC. The chain links TRBV19 to TRBJ2-5, with 7 bases matching TRBD1. Looked up from germline, CDR1 is LNHDA and CDR2 is SQIVND (reference sequence). Unmatched junction bases numbered 5, after V lost 3 bases and J lost 1 base. The CDR3 loop spans 15 amino acids.

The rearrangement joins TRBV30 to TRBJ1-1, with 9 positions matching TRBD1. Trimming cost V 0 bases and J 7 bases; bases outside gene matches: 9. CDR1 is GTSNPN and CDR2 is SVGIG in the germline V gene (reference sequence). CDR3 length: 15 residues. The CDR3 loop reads CAWSVGDRDDIEAFF. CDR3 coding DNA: TGTGCCTGGAGTGTGGGGGACAGGGATGATATTGAAGCTTTCTTT.

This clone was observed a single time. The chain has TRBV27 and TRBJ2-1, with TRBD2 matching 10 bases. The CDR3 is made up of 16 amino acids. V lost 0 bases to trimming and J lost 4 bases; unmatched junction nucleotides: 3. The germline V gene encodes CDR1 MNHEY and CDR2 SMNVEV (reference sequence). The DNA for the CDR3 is TGTGCCAGCAGTTTATCAGCGGGAGGGCGATACAATGAGCAGTTCTTC. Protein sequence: CASSLSAGGRYNEQFF.

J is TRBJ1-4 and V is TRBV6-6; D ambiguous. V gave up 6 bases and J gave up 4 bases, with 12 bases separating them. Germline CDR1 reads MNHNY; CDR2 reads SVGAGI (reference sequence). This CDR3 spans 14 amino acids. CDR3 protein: CASSRRGDNEKLFF. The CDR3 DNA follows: TGTGCCAGCAGCAGAAGAGGAGATAATGAAAAACTGTTTTTT.

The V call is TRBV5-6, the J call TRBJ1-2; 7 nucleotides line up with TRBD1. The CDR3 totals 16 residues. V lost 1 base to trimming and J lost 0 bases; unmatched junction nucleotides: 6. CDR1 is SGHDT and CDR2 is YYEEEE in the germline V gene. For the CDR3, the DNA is TGTGCCAGCAGCTTGAGCCAAGGGACAGCTAACTATGGCTACACCTTC. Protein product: CASSLSQGTANYGYTF.

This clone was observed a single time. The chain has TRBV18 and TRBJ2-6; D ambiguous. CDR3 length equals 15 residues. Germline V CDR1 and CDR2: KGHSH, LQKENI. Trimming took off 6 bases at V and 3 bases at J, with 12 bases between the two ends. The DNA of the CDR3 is TGTGCCAGCTCCATTCCCCTTGTTGGGGCCAACGTCCTGACTTTC. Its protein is CASSIPLVGANVLTF.

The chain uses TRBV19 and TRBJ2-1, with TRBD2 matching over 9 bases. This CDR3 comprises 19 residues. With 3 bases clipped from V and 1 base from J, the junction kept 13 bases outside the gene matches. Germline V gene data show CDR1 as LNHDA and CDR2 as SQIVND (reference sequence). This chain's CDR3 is CASSMATFSSGVSYNEQFF. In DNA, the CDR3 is TGTGCCAGTAGTATGGCCACCTTTTCTAGCGGGGTATCCTACAATGAGCAGTTCTTC.

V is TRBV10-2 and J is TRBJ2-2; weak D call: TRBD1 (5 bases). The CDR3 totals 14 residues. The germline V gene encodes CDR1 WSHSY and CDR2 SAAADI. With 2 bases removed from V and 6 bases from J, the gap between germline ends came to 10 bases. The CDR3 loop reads CASSEGRVSGELFF. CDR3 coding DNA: TGCGCCAGCAGTGAGGGCAGGGTTTCCGGGGAGCTGTTTTTT.

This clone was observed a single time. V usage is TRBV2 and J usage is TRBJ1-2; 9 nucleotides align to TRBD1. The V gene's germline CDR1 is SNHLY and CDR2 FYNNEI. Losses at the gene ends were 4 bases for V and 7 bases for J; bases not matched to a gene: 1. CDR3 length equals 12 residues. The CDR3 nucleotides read TGTGCCAGCAGTGGGACAGGGGTTGGCTACACCTTC. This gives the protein CASSGTGVGYTF.

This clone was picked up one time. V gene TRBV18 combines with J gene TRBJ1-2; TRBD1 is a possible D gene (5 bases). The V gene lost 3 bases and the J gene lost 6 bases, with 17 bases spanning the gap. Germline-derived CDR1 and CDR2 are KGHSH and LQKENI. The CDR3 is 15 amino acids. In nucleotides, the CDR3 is TGTGCCAGCTCACCGCTCGAGGGACTCCCCAATGGCTACACCTTC. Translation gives CASSPLEGLPNGYTF. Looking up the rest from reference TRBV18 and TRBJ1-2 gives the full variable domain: NAGVMQNPRHLVRRRGQEARLRCSPMKGHSHVYWYRQLPEEGLKFMVYLQKENIIDESGMPKERFSAEFPKEGPSILRIQQVVRGDSAAYFCASSPLEGLPNGYTFGSGTRLTVV.

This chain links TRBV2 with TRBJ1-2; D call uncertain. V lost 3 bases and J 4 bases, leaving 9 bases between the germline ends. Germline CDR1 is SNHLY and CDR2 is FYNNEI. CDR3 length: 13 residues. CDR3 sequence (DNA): TGTGCCAGCAGTGAGTTGCGGCCCTATGGCTACACCTTC. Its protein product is CASSELRPYGYTF.

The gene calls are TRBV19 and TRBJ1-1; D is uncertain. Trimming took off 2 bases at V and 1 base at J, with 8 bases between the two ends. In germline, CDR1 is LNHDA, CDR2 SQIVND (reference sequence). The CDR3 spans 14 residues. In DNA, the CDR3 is TGTGCCAGTAGTATAACATTTAAGAACACTGAAGCTTTCTTT. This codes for CASSITFKNTEAFF. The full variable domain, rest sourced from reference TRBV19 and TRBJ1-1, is DGGITQSPKYLFRKEGQNVTLSCEQNLNHDAMYWYRQDPGQGLRLIYYSQIVNDFQKGDIAEGYSVSREKKESFPLTVTSAQKNPTAFYLCASSITFKNTEAFFGQGTRLTVV.

In nucleotides, the CDR3 is TGCAGCGCCCAAACGACAAGTAAAGAGACCCAGTACTTC. Amino acid sequence: CSAQTTSKETQYF. The chain couples TRBV29-1 to TRBJ2-5; D not certain. In germline, CDR1 is SQVTM, CDR2 ANQGSEA. The CDR3 runs to 13 residues. Trimming took off 7 bases at V and 3 bases at J, with 15 bases between the two ends.

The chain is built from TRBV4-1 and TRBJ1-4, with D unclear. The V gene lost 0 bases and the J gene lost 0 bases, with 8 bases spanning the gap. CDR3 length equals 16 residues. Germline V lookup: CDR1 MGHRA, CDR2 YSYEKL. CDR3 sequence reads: CASSQDWRPTNEKLFF. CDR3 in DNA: TGCGCCAGCAGCCAAGATTGGAGGCCAACTAATGAAAAACTGTTTTTT.